A single sample is the source of the 24 T cell receptor beta chains below, sequenced in a study of blood T cells in healthy people across ages. It was with a sample-barcoded 5' primer and a J-beta primer mix that a second PCR of roughly 6 to 11 cycles was run. Each CDR3 protein gets one entry after TCRdb re-called the 5' RACE reads with MiXCR. This sample has over 1,500,000 distinct CDR3 sequences; just under 50% occur once, and the top ten carry 2% to 2.5%. Sample: blood. The receptors were sampled from a middle-aged woman in good health.

To note about this clonotype: This could be a read error, since a much larger clone is one nucleotide away. V gene TRBV7-2 combines with J gene TRBJ2-5; a possible D gene is TRBD1 (5 bases). TRBJ2-7 explains the end of the DNA better; the J call may be wrong. This CDR3 has 13 amino acids. Germline V gene sequence: CDR1 SGHTA, CDR2 FQGNSA. CDR3 in amino acids: CASEQDRVYEQYF. The CDR3 nucleotides read TGTGCCAGCGAACAGGATCGGGTCTACGAGCAGTACTTC.

The chain joins TRBV18 to TRBJ2-5; D unresolved. CDR1 KGHSH and CDR2 LQKENI come from the germline V gene. The CDR3 has 14 residues. V lost 1 base and J 2 bases, leaving 8 bases between the germline ends. Here the CDR3 reads CASSPRVDQETQYF. CDR3 coding DNA: TGTGCCAGCTCACCACGGGTAGATCAAGAGACCCAGTACTTC.

The chain has TRBV7-2 and TRBJ2-1, with 7 bases fitting TRBD2. Germline CDR1 reads SGHTA; CDR2 reads FQGNSA. With 1 base clipped from V and 9 bases from J, the junction kept 9 bases outside the gene matches. This CDR3 region has 15 residues. In DNA, the CDR3 is TGTGCCAGCAGCTTAGGGGGGGGTCGTACAGGTGAGCAGTTCTTC. Protein: CASSLGGGRTGEQFF.

This clonotype was counted a few times. The chain is built from TRBV20-1 and TRBJ1-6; 9 bases map to TRBD1. This CDR3 has 17 amino acids. Germline CDR1 and CDR2: DFQATT and SNEGSKA (reference sequence). V trimming: 6 bases; J trimming: 0 bases; junction bases outside the gene matches: 9. The CDR3 sequence is CSAESGTGSSYNSPLHF. CDR3 nucleotides: TGCAGTGCCGAATCCGGGACAGGGAGCTCCTATAATTCACCCCTCCACTTT.

This sequence joins TRBV5-5 and TRBJ2-7; D uncertain. CDR3 size: 12 residues. The germline V gene encodes CDR1 SGHKS and CDR2 YYEKEE (reference sequence). V lost 5 bases to trimming and J lost 0 bases, with 6 bases between them. The CDR3 protein is CASRSVSYEQYF. The CDR3 DNA reads as TGTGCCAGCAGAAGCGTCTCCTACGAGCAGTACTTC.

The sample holds a few counts of this clonotype. This chain uses TRBV13 with TRBJ2-4; TRBD1 might be the D (6 bases). This CDR3 is 15 amino acids long. V gave up 5 bases and J gave up 0 bases, with 11 bases separating them. Germline V gives CDR1 PRHDT, CDR2 FYEKMQ (reference sequence). The CDR3 sequence: CASSSTQGAKNIQYF. The CDR3 DNA sequence: TGTGCCAGCAGCAGTACACAGGGAGCCAAAAACATTCAGTACTTC.

This clonotype has only a few counts. The chain carries TRBV18 and TRBJ2-7; D call uncertain. V dropped 3 bases and J dropped 3 bases, with 9 bases sitting between them. CDR3 length: 13 amino acids. Germline values: CDR1 KGHSH, CDR2 LQKENI. The CDR3 bases are TGTGCCAGCTCACCCGAAATCGGCTACGAGCAGTACTTC. It specifies CASSPEIGYEQYF.

CDR3 nucleotides: TGTGCCAGCAGTTATGAGCCCGCGTATGGCTACACCTTC. Encoded protein: CASSYEPAYGYTF. The chain recombines TRBV6-2 or TRBV6-3 with TRBJ1-2, with D uncertain. The length of the CDR3 is 13 residues. Germline-derived CDR1 and CDR2 are MNHEY and SVGEGT. V was cut by 3 bases and J by 5 bases, with 10 bases left in between.

This chain joins TRBV20-1 and TRBJ1-4, with 7 bases that match TRBD1. The germline gives CDR1 DFQATT, CDR2 SNEGSKA (reference sequence). Losses at the gene ends were 6 bases for V and 7 bases for J; bases not matched to a gene: 8. The CDR3 has 13 residues. The CDR3 here is CSAHTGVGEKLFF. The CDR3 region has the DNA TGCAGTGCGCATACAGGGGTGGGTGAAAAACTGTTTTTT.

V gene TRBV7-9 combines with J gene TRBJ1-6, with unresolved D. The CDR3 covers 15 residues. V lost 1 base and J lost 7, with 11 bases in between. Per the germline V gene, CDR1 is SEHNR and CDR2 is FQNEAQ (reference sequence). Here the CDR3 reads CASSLDTAKNSPLHF. The DNA of the CDR3 is TGTGCCAGCAGCTTAGATACAGCGAAGAATTCACCCCTCCACTTT. The full variable domain, with the rest looked up from reference TRBV7-9 and TRBJ1-6, is DTGVSQNPRHKITKRGQNVTFRCDPISEHNRLYWYRQTLGQGPEFLTYFQNEAQLEKSRLLSDRFSAERPKGSFSTLEIQRTEQGDSAMYLCASSLDTAKNSPLHFGNGTRLTVT.

The sample holds many counts of this clonotype. The V and J genes are TRBV4-2 and TRBJ2-3; D possibly corresponds to TRBD2 (6 bases). CDR3 length equals 14 residues. The germline CDR1 and CDR2 sequences are LGHNA and YNFKEQ. With 0 bases removed from V and 11 bases from J, the gap between germline ends came to 15 bases. The CDR3 spells CASSQDPGGMMQYF. The CDR3 DNA sequence: TGTGCCAGCAGCCAAGATCCCGGAGGGATGATGCAGTATTTT.

This clonotype was counted between two and nine times. The chain combines TRBV6-5 with TRBJ2-7; D is undetermined. Trimming stripped 6 bases from V and 7 bases from J, with 10 bases between. This CDR3 contains 11 residues. Germline-derived CDR1 and CDR2 are MNHEY and SVGAGI. CDR3 in DNA: TGTGCCAGCAGGTATTATAATGAGCAGTACTTC. This translates into CASRYYNEQYF.

The CDR3 coding sequence is TGCGCCAGCAGCCAAGTTGGTCAGAGCGGGGGGTACAATGAGCAGTTCTTC. Residues: CASSQVGQSGGYNEQFF. The V gene is TRBV4-1, the J gene TRBJ2-1; 9 bases map to TRBD2. Germline V lookup: CDR1 MGHRA, CDR2 YSYEKL. V gave up 1 base and J gave up 4 bases; unmatched junction bases: 8. The CDR3 is made up of 17 amino acids.

The table lists this clonotype with a few counts. J is TRBJ2-3 and V is TRBV20-1, with unresolved D. From germline, CDR1 is DFQATT and CDR2 SNEGSKA (reference sequence). Trimming took off 6 bases at V and 2 bases at J, with 12 bases between the two ends. The CDR3 sequence is 13 residues long. The DNA of the CDR3 is TGCAGTGCCACGACGGAGATCACAGATACGCAGTATTTT. Its protein is CSATTEITDTQYF.

The V gene is TRBV28, the J gene TRBJ2-5, with D tentatively TRBD1 or TRBD2 (5 bases each). V lost 4 bases and J lost 6, with 9 bases in between. This CDR3 region has 12 residues. Per germline, CDR1 MDHEN and CDR2 SYDVKM. The DNA of the CDR3 is TGTGCCAGCAGTTCGGGGCTGCAGACCCAGTACTTC. Protein sequence: CASSSGLQTQYF.

The CDR3 loop reads CASSQGNRVYQPQHF. The CDR3 DNA reads as TGTGCCAGCAGCCAAGGTAACAGGGTATATCAGCCCCAGCATTTT. This chain joins TRBV3-1 and TRBJ1-5; possible D gene TRBD1, 6 bases. CDR3 length: 15 amino acids. Between the trimmed V and J ends, which lost 1 base and 5 bases, there was a span of 12 bases. CDR1 and CDR2 from the germline V gene are LGHDT and YNNKEL (reference sequence).

Remarks on this clonotype: The junction and the germline gene differ at one end; a read error may be behind it. The genes are TRBV9 and TRBJ2-1; a weak D match, TRBD1 (7 bases). Looked up from germline, CDR1 is SGDLS and CDR2 is YYNGEE. The CDR3 runs 16 residues. CDR3 DNA: TGTGCCAGCAGCGTCGGGGGCCAGGGGGTCTGGAATGAACAGTTCTTC. Amino acid sequence: CASSVGGQGVWNEQFF.

This chain connects TRBV7-2 to TRBJ2-3; tentative D call: TRBD2 (6 bases). Germline loops: CDR1 SGHTA, CDR2 FQGNSA. This CDR3 spans 13 amino acids. Trimming removed 5 bases from V and 5 bases from J, with 11 bases in between. Here the CDR3 reads CASSVLALDTQYF. CDR3 sequence (DNA): TGTGCCAGCAGCGTGCTAGCGTTAGATACGCAGTATTTT. The full variable domain, completed using reference TRBV7-2 and TRBJ2-3, is GAGVSQSPSNKVTEKGKDVELRCDPISGHTALYWYRQSLGQGLEFLIYFQGNSAPDKSGLPSDRFSAERTGGSVSTLTIQRTQQEDSAVYLCASSVLALDTQYFGPGTRLTVL.

In its sample, this clonotype was seen a few times. This chain connects TRBV20-1 to TRBJ2-7, with a possible D match to TRBD2 (6 bases). The V end lost 6 bases, the J end lost 3 bases, and 18 bases lay between the germline ends. CDR1 and CDR2 (germline): DFQATT, SNEGSKA (reference sequence). The CDR3 loop spans 14 amino acids. The CDR3 DNA reads TGCAGTGCCCACTCGGGGGTCGACTACTACGAGCAGTACTTC. The encoded protein is CSAHSGVDYYEQYF.

CDR3 coding DNA: TGTGCCAGCAGCCCCGCCTCCGTACCACAAAACATTCAGTACTTC. It encodes CASSPASVPQNIQYF. This sequence joins TRBV14 and TRBJ2-4; the D is unclear. The germline gives CDR1 SGHDN, CDR2 FVKESK. V was trimmed by 4 bases and J by 5 bases, leaving 15 bases between them. CDR3 length: 15 residues.

In the case of this clonotype: One end of the junction varies from germline; a read error may be responsible. The chain is built from TRBV24-1 and TRBJ2-5; weak D call: TRBD2 (7 bases). In germline, CDR1 is KGHDR, CDR2 SFDVKD. The CDR3 sequence is 17 residues long. The CDR3 sequence: CAASDFSSAWGGNEQYF. The CDR3 DNA sequence: TGTGCCGCCAGTGATTTCTCCTCGGCGTGGGGGGGCAATGAGCAGTACTTC.

The genes are TRBV5-1 and TRBJ1-2; D gene uncertain. Germline CDR1 and CDR2: SGHRS and YFSETQ. The V end was cut by 4 bases, the J end by 7 bases, with 14 bases between. This CDR3 has 13 residues. The CDR3 coding sequence is TGCGCCAGCAGCCCTCCTCTCGTGAGTGGCTACACCTTC. This translates into CASSPPLVSGYTF.

This sequence joins TRBV10-1 and TRBJ2-5, with D perhaps given as TRBD1 or TRBD2 (6 bases each). Deletions cut 0 bases from V and 5 bases from J, with 13 bases between. CDR3 length: 15 amino acids. Germline CDR1 and CDR2: WNHNN and SYGVQD (reference sequence). The CDR3 region is CASSESWGARETQYF. The CDR3 nucleotides read TGCGCCAGCAGTGAGTCTTGGGGGGCCCGGGAGACCCAGTACTTC.

The V gene is TRBV4-2, the J gene TRBJ2-1; 13 bases fit TRBD2. The CDR3 has 16 amino acids. V lost 0 bases and J lost 6; bases outside the gene matches: 2. The germline V gene has CDR1 LGHNA and CDR2 YNFKEQ. The CDR3 sequence: CASSQEGLAGANEQFF. CDR3 in DNA: TGTGCCAGCAGCCAAGAAGGACTAGCGGGGGCCAATGAGCAGTTCTTC.